A single sample gave rise to the 18 T cell receptor beta chains below, sequenced in a study of identical twins. TCRdb independently ran MiXCR on the 5' RACE reads; one entry per CDR3 protein. The data contain around 570,000 distinct CDR3 sequences, roughly 9.9% of them singletons. These data were also reused for a study on yellow fever vaccine responses in identical twins.

Sequenced: PBMCs. Receptor source: a woman between 18 and 29 years old in good health.

This clonotype was detected only a few times. J is TRBJ2-1 and V is TRBV14; the D call may be TRBD1 or TRBD2 (5 bases each). Germline loops: CDR1 SGHDN, CDR2 FVKESK. V was trimmed by 0 bases and J by 12 bases, leaving 15 bases between them. The CDR3 has 14 residues. CDR3 DNA sequence: TGTGCCAGCAGCCAAGAGGGACGGGCCAGTGGGCAGTTCTTC. It codes for CASSQEGRASGQFF.

This clonotype was detected only a few times. This chain connects TRBV7-2 to TRBJ1-1, with D unresolved. From germline, CDR1 is SGHTA and CDR2 FQGNSA. This CDR3 has 15 amino acids. V lost 5 bases and J lost 1, with 14 bases in between. The CDR3 spells CASSPYRRANTEAFF. The CDR3 DNA is TGTGCCAGCAGCCCTTATCGGCGTGCGAACACTGAAGCTTTCTTT.

The genes are TRBV20-1 and TRBJ1-1, with TRBD1 matching over 10 bases. Trimming removed 4 bases from V and 4 bases from J; junction bases left unmatched: 3. This CDR3 is 13 amino acids long. The V gene's germline CDR1 is DFQATT and CDR2 SNEGSKA (reference sequence). CDR3 protein: CSAMTGGLTEAFF. The CDR3 DNA reads as TGCAGTGCTATGACAGGGGGCCTCACTGAAGCTTTCTTT.

The CDR3 DNA reads TGTGCCAGCAGCTTGGCCCAGGGGGCGCCCTACAATGAGCAGTTCTTC. Translation gives CASSLAQGAPYNEQFF. The V call is TRBV5-5, the J call TRBJ2-1; 8 bases match TRBD1. CDR3 length equals 16 residues. CDR1 and CDR2 (germline): SGHKS, YYEKEE (reference sequence). The V segment lost 0 bases and the J segment 2 bases; nucleotides outside the gene matches: 4.

This clonotype was seen a handful of times. This sequence joins TRBV20-1 and TRBJ2-3; 11 bases agree with TRBD2. The trim removed 1 base at V and 4 bases at J, leaving 7 bases unmatched. This CDR3 has 16 amino acids. Germline V gene sequence: CDR1 DFQATT, CDR2 SNEGSKA (reference sequence). The CDR3 here is CSARVLLAGEPDTQYF. The CDR3 region has the DNA TGCAGTGCTAGAGTTCTACTAGCGGGGGAACCAGATACGCAGTATTTT.

This clonotype was picked up a small number of times. The chain links TRBV11-2 to TRBJ2-7; D is ambiguous. The germline V gene encodes CDR1 SGHAT and CDR2 FQNNGV. V was clipped by 3 bases and J by 4 bases, with 10 bases between them. The CDR3 runs to 13 residues. The CDR3 loop reads CASSLNTAYEQYF. The CDR3 DNA sequence: TGTGCCAGCAGCTTGAACACGGCTTACGAGCAGTACTTC.

The gene calls are TRBV20-1 and TRBJ1-1, with D unclear. This CDR3 region has 13 residues. Germline loops: CDR1 DFQATT, CDR2 SNEGSKA (reference sequence). Between the trimmed V and J ends, which lost 0 bases and 3 bases, there was a span of 8 bases. CDR3 DNA: TGCAGTGCTAGAGATCTCGGGGACACTGAAGCTTTCTTT. As protein: CSARDLGDTEAFF.

This clonotype has at least ten counts. V gene TRBV7-8 combines with J gene TRBJ2-3; D might be TRBD2 (6 bases). The V and J ends lost 4 bases and 1 base respectively, with 15 bases between them. The length of the CDR3 is 16 residues. CDR1 and CDR2 from the germline V gene are SGHVS and FQNEAQ. CDR3 bases: TGTGCCAGCAGCTGGGGGGACTTAGGACGCACAGATACGCAGTATTTT. Translated: CASSWGDLGRTDTQYF.

This clonotype has just a few counts. The chain joins TRBV20-1 to TRBJ2-2, with 10 bases that match TRBD2. V lost 0 bases to trimming and J lost 4 bases; unmatched junction nucleotides: 8. CDR3 length equals 17 residues. Germline lookup yields CDR1 DFQATT and CDR2 SNEGSKA (reference sequence). CDR3 protein: CSARDPTAGGRTGELFF. The CDR3 coding sequence is TGCAGTGCTAGAGACCCTACAGCGGGAGGGCGCACCGGGGAGCTGTTTTTT.

The chain is built from TRBV4-3 and TRBJ2-3; D is unresolved. Per the germline V gene, CDR1 is LGHNA and CDR2 is YSLEER. The V end lost 1 base, the J end lost 0 bases, and 8 bases lay between the germline ends. The CDR3 length is 15 residues. The CDR3, as DNA: TGCGCCAGCAGCCAAGCGGTTGTGAGCACAGATACGCAGTATTTT. This gives the protein CASSQAVVSTDTQYF.

This clonotype has ten or more counts. V usage is TRBV5-8 and J usage is TRBJ1-1; TRBD1 matches 9 bases. J was trimmed by 1 base and V by 7 bases; bases with no gene match: 8. This CDR3 has 15 amino acids. The germline V gene has CDR1 SGHTS and CDR2 YDEGEE. The CDR3 nucleotides are TGTGCCAGCGGAGGGACAGGGCGACCGAACACTGAAGCTTTCTTT. Its translation: CASGGTGRPNTEAFF.

The gene calls are TRBV29-1 and TRBJ2-7; D may be TRBD1 (6 bases). The CDR3 totals 13 residues. The germline gives CDR1 SQVTM, CDR2 ANQGSEA. Trimming pared 4 bases from V and 6 bases from J, leaving 16 bases between. The CDR3 sequence is CSVGVRQAGEQYF. The CDR3 DNA reads TGCAGCGTTGGGGTCCGACAGGCCGGCGAGCAGTACTTC.

A few counts support this clonotype. The chain couples TRBV5-1 to TRBJ2-2, with D tentatively TRBD2 (6 bases). Trimming removed 4 bases at V and 6 bases at J, with 16 bases between. The CDR3 is 15 residues long. Germline V gene sequence: CDR1 SGHRS, CDR2 YFSETQ. The CDR3 coding sequence is TGCGCCAGCAGCCTGGAGGGGCAAAGGTCCGGGGAGCTGTTTTTT. The encoded protein is CASSLEGQRSGELFF.

About this clonotype itself: A read error is possible here, since a much larger clone lies one base away. The chain couples TRBV5-1 to TRBJ2-7; 7 nucleotides agree with TRBD1. CDR1 and CDR2 (germline): SGHRS, YFSETQ. The CDR3 spans 11 residues. The V segment lost 3 bases and the J segment 7 bases; nucleotides outside the gene matches: 1. The CDR3 here is CASSSGQEQYF. CDR3 in DNA: TGCGCCAGCAGCTCGGGACAGGAGCAGTACTTC.

This chain connects TRBV30 to TRBJ2-1; D is uncertain. The V end lost 4 bases, the J end lost 5 bases, and 12 bases lay between the germline ends. Germline loops: CDR1 GTSNPN, CDR2 SVGIG (reference sequence). CDR3 length: 13 amino acids. The CDR3 bases are TGTGCCTGGACCCTTCGGGTGGACAATGAGCAGTTCTTC. Translating gives CAWTLRVDNEQFF.

This clonotype has only a few counts. The rearrangement links TRBV12-3 or TRBV12-4 to TRBJ2-7; D perhaps matches TRBD1 (6 bases). V lost 8 bases to trimming and J lost 6 bases, with 14 bases between them. CDR3 length: 12 amino acids. CDR3 nucleotide sequence: TGTGCCAGCTCCCCCAGGGGAACCGAGCAGTACTTC. Encoded protein: CASSPRGTEQYF.

This chain joins TRBV30 and TRBJ2-7, with 8 bases matching TRBD1. Germline V lookup: CDR1 GTSNPN, CDR2 SVGIG (reference sequence). Trimming removed 4 bases from V and 2 bases from J; junction bases left unmatched: 7. This CDR3 has 14 residues. This CDR3 reads CAWKFGTGAYEQYF. The CDR3 DNA follows: TGTGCCTGGAAGTTTGGGACAGGAGCCTACGAGCAGTACTTC.

The sample holds a few counts of this clonotype. The rearrangement links TRBV6-1 to TRBJ1-4, with 9 nucleotides matching TRBD1. Trimming removed 6 bases from V and 7 bases from J; junction bases left unmatched: 6. This CDR3 spans 14 amino acids. The germline gives CDR1 MNHNS, CDR2 SASEGT. The CDR3 here is CASRRTGESEKLFF. CDR3 nucleotide sequence: TGTGCCAGCAGACGGACAGGGGAAAGTGAAAAACTGTTTTTT.